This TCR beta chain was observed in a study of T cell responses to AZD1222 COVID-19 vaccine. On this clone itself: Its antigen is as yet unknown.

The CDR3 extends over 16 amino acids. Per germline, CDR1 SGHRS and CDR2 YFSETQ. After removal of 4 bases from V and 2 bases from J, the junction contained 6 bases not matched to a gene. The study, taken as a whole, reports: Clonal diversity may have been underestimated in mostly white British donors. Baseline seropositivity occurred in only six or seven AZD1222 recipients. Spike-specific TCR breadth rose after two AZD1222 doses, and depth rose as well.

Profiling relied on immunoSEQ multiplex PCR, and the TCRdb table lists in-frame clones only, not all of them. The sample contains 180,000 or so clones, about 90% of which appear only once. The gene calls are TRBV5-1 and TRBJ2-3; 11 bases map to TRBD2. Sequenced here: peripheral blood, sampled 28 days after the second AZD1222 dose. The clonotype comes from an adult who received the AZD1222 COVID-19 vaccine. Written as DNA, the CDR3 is TGCGCCAGCAGCGAAGGGACTAGCGGAGCCACAGATACGCAGTATTTT. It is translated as CASSEGTSGATDTQYF.